The 10 T cell receptor beta chains presented below share a single source sample, sequenced in a study of vaccination effects on CD4 cells after COVID-19. Before sequencing took place, the ViraFEST assay used viral peptide pools to expand antigen-specific CD4+ T cells. The culture ran for nine to eleven days, and then CD4+ T cells were isolated. Vaccine recipients lacked prior SARS-CoV-2 infection and had negative nucleocapsid antibodies. Measured with immunoSEQ multiplex PCR; TCRdb has only the in-frame clones, and not every one. The sample has 71,000 or so clones; approximately 72% are singletons. Their antigens are not known. Sequencing was performed on CD4+ T cells from PBMCs cultured with HCoV-OC43 spike peptides, taken before COVID-19 vaccination. Subset given: HCoV-OC43 spike overlapping peptide pool stimulation. The receptors were sampled from a human donor who received a COVID-19 vaccine.

This chain joins TRBV27 and TRBJ1-2; D not resolved. Germline CDR1 reads MNHEY; CDR2 reads SMNVEV (reference sequence). Trimming removed 6 bases from V and 5 bases from J, with 13 bases in between. There are 13 residues in the CDR3. The CDR3: CASSIIFGYGYTF. DNA of the CDR3: TGTGCCAGCAGCATAATCTTCGGATATGGCTACACCTTC.

The chain recombines TRBV7-2 with TRBJ2-3; 13 bases fit TRBD2. Germline CDR1 SGHTA, CDR2 FQGNSA. V was clipped by 5 bases and J by 2 bases; unmatched bases: 4. CDR3 length: 16 amino acids. The CDR3: CASSPGLAGATDTQYF. For the CDR3, the DNA is TGTGCCAGCAGCCCCGGACTAGCGGGGGCCACAGATACGCAGTATTTT.

The chain employs TRBV27 and TRBJ1-2; a possible D gene is TRBD1 (5 bases). Germline V gene sequence: CDR1 MNHEY, CDR2 SMNVEV (reference sequence). The V end lost 2 bases, the J end lost 6 bases, and 25 bases lay between the germline ends. The CDR3 contains 18 residues. The CDR3 loop reads CASSLRGFRGEGQHGYTF. The CDR3 DNA reads as TGTGCCAGCAGTTTACGGGGGTTTCGGGGTGAGGGGCAACATGGCTACACCTTC.

The V call is TRBV19, the J call TRBJ2-2, with TRBD1 matching 8 bases. Germline CDR1 and CDR2: LNHDA and SQIVND (reference sequence). The V gene end was trimmed by 6 bases and the J gene end by 7 bases; junction bases not matched to a gene: 10. CDR3 length: 15 residues. The CDR3 is CASSSRTGGDGELFF. The DNA for the CDR3 is TGTGCCAGTAGCTCCCGAACAGGGGGTGACGGGGAGCTGTTTTTT.

This chain uses TRBV6-6 with TRBJ1-3; TRBD1 matches at 9 bases. V dropped 5 bases and J dropped 2; count of bases not matched to a gene: 1. From germline, CDR1 is MNHNY and CDR2 SVGAGI (reference sequence). This CDR3 is built from 14 residues. The CDR3 DNA reads TGTGCCAGCAGTCGGGACAGGGCTGGAAACACCATATATTTT. Its protein product is CASSRDRAGNTIYF.

The genes are TRBV27 and TRBJ1-4; D not resolved. There are 15 residues in the CDR3. Per the germline V gene, CDR1 is MNHEY and CDR2 is SMNVEV (reference sequence). Trimming pared 3 bases from V and 7 bases from J, leaving 15 bases between. As DNA, the CDR3 is TGTGCCAGCAGTTTTAAGGGCGGGGTTGGTGAAAAACTGTTTTTT. Its translation is CASSFKGGVGEKLFF.

The J gene is TRBJ2-3, the V gene TRBV4-3, with D possibly being TRBD2 (7 bases). CDR1 LGHNA and CDR2 YSLEER come from the germline V gene. V lost 3 bases to trimming and J lost 6 bases, with 13 bases between them. This CDR3 region has 14 residues. This CDR3 is CASSQGGPVDTQYF. CDR3 DNA: TGCGCCAGCAGCCAGGGGGGGCCCGTGGATACGCAGTATTTT.

The chain recombines TRBV28 with TRBJ1-1, with D maybe TRBD1 (5 bases). The germline V gene has CDR1 MDHEN and CDR2 SYDVKM. Deletions cut 4 bases from V and 4 bases from J, with 16 bases between. The CDR3 loop spans 15 amino acids. This chain's CDR3 is CASSYSGGRVTEAFF. In DNA, the CDR3 is TGTGCCAGCAGTTACTCGGGGGGGAGGGTCACTGAAGCTTTCTTT.

V gene TRBV6-2 or TRBV6-3 combines with J gene TRBJ1-5; 8 bases line up with TRBD1. CDR1 and CDR2 from the germline V gene are MNHEY and SVGEGT. J was trimmed by 0 bases and V by 2 bases; bases with no gene match: 6. This CDR3 contains 17 residues. The CDR3 DNA reads as TGTGCCAGCAGTTACACCCCAGACAGGGGTAGCAATCAGCCCCAGCATTTT. Its protein is CASSYTPDRGSNQPQHF.

This clone was detected a few times. The J gene is TRBJ1-6, the V gene TRBV2; the match to TRBD1 covers 7 bases. The CDR3 extends over 16 amino acids. The germline V gene has CDR1 SNHLY and CDR2 FYNNEI. The ends lost 4 bases at V and 6 bases at J; junction bases unmatched: 9. The CDR3 region is CASSGTGSGGNSPLHF. CDR3 sequence (DNA): TGTGCCAGCAGTGGGACAGGTAGTGGGGGTAATTCACCCCTCCACTTT.